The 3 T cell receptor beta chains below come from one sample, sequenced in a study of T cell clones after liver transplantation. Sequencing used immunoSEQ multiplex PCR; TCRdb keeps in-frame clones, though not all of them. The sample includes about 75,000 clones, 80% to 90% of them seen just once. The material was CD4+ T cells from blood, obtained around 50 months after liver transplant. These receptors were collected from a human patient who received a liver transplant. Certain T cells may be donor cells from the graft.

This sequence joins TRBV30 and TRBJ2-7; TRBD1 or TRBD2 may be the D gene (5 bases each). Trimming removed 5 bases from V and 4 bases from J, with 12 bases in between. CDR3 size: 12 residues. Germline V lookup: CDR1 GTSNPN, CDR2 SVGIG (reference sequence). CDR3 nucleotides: TGTGCCTGGGTCCCCGGGGCATACGAGCAGTACTTC. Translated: CAWVPGAYEQYF.

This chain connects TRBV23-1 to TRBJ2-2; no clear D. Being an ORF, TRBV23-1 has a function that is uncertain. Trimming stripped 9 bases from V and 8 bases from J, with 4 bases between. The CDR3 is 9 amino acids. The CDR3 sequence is CASRGELFF. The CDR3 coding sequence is TGCGCCAGTCGGGGGGAGCTGTTTTTT.

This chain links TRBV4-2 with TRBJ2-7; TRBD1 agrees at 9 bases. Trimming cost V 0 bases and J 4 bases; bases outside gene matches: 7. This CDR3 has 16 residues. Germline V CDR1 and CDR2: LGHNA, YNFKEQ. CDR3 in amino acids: CASSQERQGEKYEQYF. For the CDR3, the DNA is TGTGCCAGCAGCCAAGAGCGACAGGGGGAAAAGTACGAGCAGTACTTC.